This TCR beta chain was sequenced during a study of identical twins. Study results and limitations: Out-of-frame alpha sequences shared by twins showed excess low generation probability.

After template switching added a universal primer site, the resulting cDNA carried unique molecular identifiers. From the 5' RACE reads, TCRdb called clonotypes with MiXCR, one entry per CDR3 protein. The top ten clones hold approximately 12% of a sample with 350,000 to 450,000 distinct CDR3 sequences, around a sixth of them seen once. This clonotype appeared a few times. Its antigen is not known. The germline gene is not matched at one end of the junction; a read error may be the cause. Material: naive T cells sorted from blood. This receptor was obtained from a man aged 45-65 years in good health.

This CDR3 is CAISGTSGRERFF. CDR3 sequence (DNA): TGTGCCATCAGCGGGACTAGCGGGAGGGAGCGGTTCTTC. The chain combines TRBV10-3 with TRBJ2-1; 16 bases line up with TRBD2. This CDR3 comprises 13 residues. CDR1 and CDR2 from the germline V gene are ENHRY and SYGVKD.